Below are 11 T cell receptor beta chains sequenced from a single sample in a study of blood T cells in healthy people across ages. Combining a sample-barcoded 5' primer with a J-beta primer mix, a second PCR ran for roughly 7 to 11 cycles. TCRdb processed the 5' RACE reads anew with MiXCR; each CDR3 protein has one entry. Of about 1.8 million distinct CDR3 sequences in the sample, 40% to 55% are singletons; the top ten hold over 2%. The sample comprised blood. These receptors were collected from a woman aged 40 to 50 in good health.

J is TRBJ1-2 and V is TRBV28; no firm D call. The CDR3 covers 11 residues. The V gene lost 6 bases and the J gene lost 4 bases, with 6 bases spanning the gap. Germline CDR1 MDHEN, CDR2 SYDVKM. Here the CDR3 reads CASRQFYGYTF. In DNA form, the CDR3 reads TGTGCCAGCAGACAGTTCTATGGCTACACCTTC.

This clonotype was seen a handful of times. The genes are TRBV7-2 and TRBJ2-6; 10 bases map to TRBD2. From germline, CDR1 is SGHTA and CDR2 FQGNSA. This CDR3 comprises 15 residues. V trimming: 8 bases; J trimming: 0 bases; junction bases outside the gene matches: 1. The CDR3 DNA sequence: TGTGCCAGCGAGCGGGGGGGCTCTGGGGCCAACGTCCTGACTTTC. Translation gives CASERGGSGANVLTF.

The gene calls are TRBV19 and TRBJ2-1; TRBD1 agrees at 11 bases. Germline CDR1 reads LNHDA; CDR2 reads SQIVND (reference sequence). The length of the CDR3 is 15 residues. With 5 bases clipped from V and 6 bases from J, the junction kept 6 bases outside the gene matches. CDR3 bases: TGTGCCAGTAGTTGGGACAGGGGGGGCCTCAATGAGCAGTTCTTC. It is translated as CASSWDRGGLNEQFF.

A few counts support this clonotype. The rearrangement links TRBV27 to TRBJ1-1; the D gene is possibly TRBD1 (5 bases). V lost 6 bases to trimming and J lost 5 bases, with 13 bases between them. CDR1 is MNHEY, CDR2 SMNVEV, per germline (reference sequence). The CDR3 contains 13 residues. CDR3 amino acids: CASSLDRQTEAFF. As DNA, the CDR3 is TGTGCCAGCAGCCTAGACCGACAGACTGAAGCTTTCTTT.

The chain joins TRBV6-5 to TRBJ1-1; unclear D gene. The length of the CDR3 is 14 residues. Germline CDR1 reads MNHEY; CDR2 reads SVGAGI. V gave up 3 bases and J gave up 4 bases, with 12 bases separating them. The CDR3 coding sequence is TGTGCCAGCAGTTATGGGGATGGTGGCACTGAAGCTTTCTTT. Encoded protein: CASSYGDGGTEAFF.

CDR3 residues: CATSGSGTGIYEQYF. The CDR3 DNA is TGTGCCACCAGTGGTTCCGGGACAGGGATCTACGAGCAGTACTTC. This chain links TRBV24-1 with TRBJ2-7, with 9 bases identical to TRBD1. The germline gives CDR1 KGHDR, CDR2 SFDVKD. The V gene end was trimmed by 5 bases and the J gene end by 3 bases; junction bases not matched to a gene: 7. This CDR3 comprises 15 residues.

The chain combines TRBV20-1 with TRBJ2-6; perhaps TRBD1 as D (5 bases). Germline V gene sequence: CDR1 DFQATT, CDR2 SNEGSKA (reference sequence). The CDR3 is made up of 15 amino acids. Trimming removed 3 bases at V and 0 bases at J, with 9 bases between. CDR3 sequence (DNA): TGCAGTGCTAGGGACACCCGCTCTGGGGCCAACGTCCTGACTTTC. It specifies CSARDTRSGANVLTF.

The V and J genes are TRBV5-1 and TRBJ2-2; D may be TRBD1 (6 bases). V dropped 4 bases and J dropped 7 bases, with 14 bases sitting between them. This CDR3 has 14 residues. Germline V gives CDR1 SGHRS, CDR2 YFSETQ. The CDR3 loop is CASSPNQGFGELFF. In DNA form, the CDR3 reads TGCGCCAGCAGCCCAAACCAGGGGTTCGGGGAGCTGTTTTTT.

V gene TRBV7-9 combines with J gene TRBJ1-1; 10 positions agree with TRBD1. Trimming cost V 5 bases and J 1 base; bases outside gene matches: 10. Per the germline V gene, CDR1 is SEHNR and CDR2 is FQNEAQ (reference sequence). The CDR3 length is 17 residues. CDR3 loop: CASSLLTGGFTNTEAFF. As DNA, the CDR3 is TGTGCCAGCAGCCTACTGACAGGGGGCTTTACGAACACTGAAGCTTTCTTT.

This clonotype was found a few times. CDR3 protein: CASTSLGEQYF. Here the CDR3 DNA reads TGTGCCAGCACTTCCCTAGGGGAGCAGTACTTC. V and J are TRBV28 and TRBJ2-5; D possibly uses TRBD1 or TRBD2 (5 bases each). The CDR3 consists of 11 residues. Germline V gene sequence: CDR1 MDHEN, CDR2 SYDVKM. The V end was cut by 7 bases, the J end by 11 bases, with 14 bases between.

This clonotype was counted only a few times. The V and J genes are TRBV27 and TRBJ2-4; a possible D gene is TRBD1 (5 bases). Germline CDR1 MNHEY, CDR2 SMNVEV (reference sequence). CDR3 length: 16 residues. V was shortened by 0 bases and J by 1 base, with 10 bases between the two germline ends. In DNA, the CDR3 is TGTGCCAGCAGTTTATCCCCTTCAGGGGCCAAAAACATTCAGTACTTC. Translation gives CASSLSPSGAKNIQYF.